This T cell receptor (beta chain) is from a study of T cells in Graves' hyperthyroidism and ophthalmopathy. TCR beta CDR3 region amplification was performed from RNA transcripts. HTBI primers were employed in a first-round RT-PCR of the TCR CDR3. TCRdb reanalysed the multiplex PCR reads using MiXCR and keeps one entry per CDR3 protein. Found here are approximately 600,000 distinct CDR3 sequences, approximately 14% of them singletons; the top ten hold 5.8%. Preceding any ophthalmopathy symptoms, the blood sample dates from first hyperthyroidism diagnosis. The V and J ends lost 1 base and 6 bases respectively, with 16 bases between them. CDR1 MNHEY and CDR2 SMNVEV come from the germline V gene (reference sequence). CDR3 length: 16 residues.

The sample consisted of blood. The chain joins TRBV27 to TRBJ1-5, with unresolved D. The TCR was taken from a young woman with Graves' hyperthyroidism that later progressed to Graves' ophthalmopathy. In DNA form, the CDR3 reads TGTGCCAGCAGTTTATGGTTAGGGTTTGGTTGTCAGCCCCAGCATTTT. This translates into CASSLWLGFGCQPQHF.